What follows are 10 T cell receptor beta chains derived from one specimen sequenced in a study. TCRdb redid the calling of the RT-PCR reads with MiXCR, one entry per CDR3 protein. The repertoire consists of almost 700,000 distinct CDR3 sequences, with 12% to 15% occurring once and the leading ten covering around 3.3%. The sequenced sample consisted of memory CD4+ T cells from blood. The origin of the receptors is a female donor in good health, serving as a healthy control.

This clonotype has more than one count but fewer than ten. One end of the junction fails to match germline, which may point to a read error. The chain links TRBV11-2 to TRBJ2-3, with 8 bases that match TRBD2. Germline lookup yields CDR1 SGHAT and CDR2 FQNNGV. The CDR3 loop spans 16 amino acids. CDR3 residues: CSSSSLASGSTDTQYF. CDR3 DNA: TGTTCCAGCAGCTCCTTGGCTAGCGGGAGCACAGATACGCAGTATTTT.

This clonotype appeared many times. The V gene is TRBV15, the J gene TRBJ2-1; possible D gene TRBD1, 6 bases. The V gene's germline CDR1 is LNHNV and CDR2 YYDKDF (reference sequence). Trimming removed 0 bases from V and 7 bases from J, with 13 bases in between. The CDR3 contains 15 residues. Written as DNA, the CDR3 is TGTGCCACCAGCAGAGATGGGGGCAGGGTAAATGAGCAGTTCTTC. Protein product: CATSRDGGRVNEQFF. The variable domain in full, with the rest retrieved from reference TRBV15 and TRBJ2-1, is DAMVIQNPRYQVTQFGKPVTLSCSQTLNHNVMYWYQQKSSQAPKLLFHYYDKDFNNEADTPDNFQSRRPNTSFCFLDIRSPGLGDTAMYLCATSRDGGRVNEQFFGPGTRLTVL.

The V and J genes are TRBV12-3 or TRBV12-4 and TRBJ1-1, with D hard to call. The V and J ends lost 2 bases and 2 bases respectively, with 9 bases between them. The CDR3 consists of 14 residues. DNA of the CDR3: TGTGCCAGCAGTTTACGAGGACCCAACACTGAAGCTTTCTTT. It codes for CASSLRGPNTEAFF.

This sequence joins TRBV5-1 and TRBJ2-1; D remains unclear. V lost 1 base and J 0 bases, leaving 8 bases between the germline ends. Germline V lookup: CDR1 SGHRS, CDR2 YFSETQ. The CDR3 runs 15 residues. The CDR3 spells CASSLPRSSYNEQFF. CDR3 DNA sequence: TGCGCCAGCAGCTTGCCCCGGAGCTCCTACAATGAGCAGTTCTTC.

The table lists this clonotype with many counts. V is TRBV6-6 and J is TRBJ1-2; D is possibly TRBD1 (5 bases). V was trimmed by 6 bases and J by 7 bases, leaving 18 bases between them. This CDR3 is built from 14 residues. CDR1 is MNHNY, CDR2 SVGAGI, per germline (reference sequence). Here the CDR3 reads CASSPPGESVGYTF. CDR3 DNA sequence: TGTGCCAGCAGCCCCCCGGGGGAGAGCGTTGGCTACACCTTC.

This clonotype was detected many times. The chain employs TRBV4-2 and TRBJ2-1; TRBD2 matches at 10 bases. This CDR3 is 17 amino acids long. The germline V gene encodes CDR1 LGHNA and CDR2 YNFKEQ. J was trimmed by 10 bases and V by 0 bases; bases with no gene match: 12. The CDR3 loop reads CASSQDRVSGRPREQFF. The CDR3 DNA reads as TGTGCCAGCAGCCAAGATCGAGTTAGCGGGAGGCCCCGGGAGCAGTTCTTC.

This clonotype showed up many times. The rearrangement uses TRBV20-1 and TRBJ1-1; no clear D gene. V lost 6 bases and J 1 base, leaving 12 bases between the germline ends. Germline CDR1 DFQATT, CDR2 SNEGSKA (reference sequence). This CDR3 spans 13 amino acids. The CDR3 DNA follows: TGCAGTGCCCACACACCTACGAACACTGAAGCTTTCTTT. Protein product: CSAHTPTNTEAFF.

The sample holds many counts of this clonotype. DNA of the CDR3: TGCAGTGCCCCCGGGCCCCTGAGGACTGAAGCTTTCTTT. As protein: CSAPGPLRTEAFF. The rearrangement uses TRBV20-1 and TRBJ1-1; D is unclear. CDR1 and CDR2 (germline): DFQATT, SNEGSKA (reference sequence). Trimming removed 6 bases from V and 5 bases from J, with 16 bases in between. The CDR3 covers 13 residues.

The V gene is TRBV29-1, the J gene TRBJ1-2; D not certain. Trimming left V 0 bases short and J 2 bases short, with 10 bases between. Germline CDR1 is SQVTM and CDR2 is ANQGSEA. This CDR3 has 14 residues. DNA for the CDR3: TGCAGCGTTGAAGATAAGGGCGGCAACTATGGCTACACCTTC. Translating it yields CSVEDKGGNYGYTF. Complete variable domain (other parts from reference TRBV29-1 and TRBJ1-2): SAVISQKPSRDICQRGTSLTIQCQVDSQVTMMFWYRQQPGQSLTLIATANQGSEATYESGFVIDKFPISRPNLTFSTLTVSNMSPEDSSIYLCSVEDKGGNYGYTFGSGTRLTVV.

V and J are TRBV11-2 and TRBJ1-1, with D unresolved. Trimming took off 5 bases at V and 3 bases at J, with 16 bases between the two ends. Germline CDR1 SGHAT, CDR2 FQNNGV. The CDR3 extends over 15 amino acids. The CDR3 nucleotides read TGTGCCAGCAGCATTGGTGGTACGGCGTACACTGAAGCTTTCTTT. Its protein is CASSIGGTAYTEAFF. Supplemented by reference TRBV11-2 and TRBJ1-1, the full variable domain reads EAGVAQSPRYKIIEKRQSVAFWCNPISGHATLYWYQQILGQGPKLLIQFQNNGVVDDSQLPKDRFSAERLKGVDSTLKIQPAKLEDSAVYLCASSIGGTAYTEAFFGQGTRLTVV.